Following are 31 T cell receptor beta chains from one sample sequenced in a study of early T cells in non-severe SARS-CoV-2 infection. TCRdb ran MiXCR on the 5' RACE reads and lists one entry per CDR3 protein. The sample has about 26,000 distinct CDR3 sequences, approximately 5.1% seen once. The sample taken for sequencing was whole blood. These receptors all stem from an adult who was a healthcare worker with PCR-confirmed SARS-CoV-2 infection or an uninfected control (not recorded which).

This sequence joins TRBV7-8 and TRBJ2-3; the D is unclear. Per germline, CDR1 SGHVS and CDR2 FQNEAQ. Trimming took 5 bases from V and 7 from J, leaving 13 bases between them. The CDR3 covers 13 residues. CDR3 protein: CASSRVSHHTQYF. DNA for the CDR3: TGTGCCAGCAGCCGTGTTAGCCACCATACGCAGTATTTT.

The sample holds a few counts of this clonotype. This chain links TRBV6-5 with TRBJ2-5, with a possible D match to TRBD1 (6 bases). The germline CDR1 and CDR2 sequences are MNHEY and SVGAGI. V gave up 7 bases and J gave up 2 bases, with 11 bases separating them. The CDR3 extends over 13 amino acids. CDR3 protein: CASTQDSQETQYF. In nucleotides, the CDR3 is TGTGCCAGCACCCAGGACAGTCAAGAGACCCAGTACTTC.

This clonotype was counted many times. The chain joins TRBV5-4 to TRBJ2-3; TRBD1 agrees at 7 bases. After removal of 3 bases from V and 4 bases from J, the junction contained 2 bases not matched to a gene. Germline-derived CDR1 and CDR2 are SGHNT and YYREEE (reference sequence). This CDR3 contains 13 residues. This chain's CDR3 is CASSYRGPDTQYF. DNA for the CDR3: TGTGCCAGCAGCTACAGGGGCCCAGATACGCAGTATTTT.

The chain uses TRBV6-6 and TRBJ1-6; 10 bases agree with TRBD1. Trimming took 6 bases from V and 7 from J; bases not matched to a gene: 9. CDR1 is MNHNY and CDR2 is SVGAGI in the germline V gene (reference sequence). CDR3 length: 16 amino acids. The CDR3 here is CASRPQTGGINSPLHF. The DNA of the CDR3 is TGTGCCAGCAGACCCCAGACAGGGGGCATCAATTCACCCCTCCACTTT.

Only a few counts were recorded for this clonotype. The chain employs TRBV6-1 and TRBJ1-1; no clear D. Trimming cost V 2 bases and J 9 bases, with 13 bases left between them. CDR3 length: 13 residues. Germline CDR1 and CDR2: MNHNS and SASEGT. CDR3 DNA: TGTGCCAGCAGTGAACGAGGAGTGTTGCAAGCTTTCTTT. This codes for CASSERGVLQAFF.

This clonotype occurred many times. This sequence joins TRBV11-3 and TRBJ2-2; 7 bases match TRBD2. The CDR3 is 17 amino acids. V gave up 5 bases and J gave up 2 bases; unmatched junction bases: 11. Looked up from germline, CDR1 is SGHNT and CDR2 is YENEEA. The CDR3 sequence is CASSPGRASANTGELFF. The CDR3 nucleotides are TGTGCCAGCAGCCCAGGGAGGGCGTCCGCTAACACCGGGGAGCTGTTTTTT.

This clonotype was picked up many times. This chain uses TRBV19 with TRBJ2-2; D possibly corresponds to TRBD1 (6 bases). Trimming left V 5 bases short and J 5 bases short, with 15 bases between. This CDR3 contains 15 residues. Germline CDR1 is LNHDA and CDR2 is SQIVND (reference sequence). The CDR3 DNA follows: TGTGCCAGTAGTGGGTCAGGGGAATGGACCGGGGAGCTGTTTTTT. Amino acids: CASSGSGEWTGELFF.

The chain links TRBV6-2 or TRBV6-3 to TRBJ2-2; D ambiguous. The CDR3 sequence is 18 residues long. Trimming took 0 bases from V and 7 from J, leaving 21 bases between them. CDR1 and CDR2 (germline): MNHEY, SVGEGT. The CDR3 sequence is CASSYSARVVGSVGELFF. Written as DNA, the CDR3 is TGTGCCAGCAGTTACTCGGCCCGAGTGGTGGGTTCGGTCGGGGAGCTGTTTTTT.

A few counts support this clonotype. The V gene is TRBV6-1, the J gene TRBJ2-3; possibly TRBD1 for D (7 bases). Trimming removed 0 bases from V and 4 bases from J, with 17 bases in between. The CDR3 is made up of 17 amino acids. The germline V gene has CDR1 MNHNS and CDR2 SASEGT. The CDR3 sequence: CASSEAPGGGGADTQYF. The CDR3 nucleotides read TGTGCCAGCAGTGAAGCCCCTGGAGGGGGCGGCGCAGATACGCAGTATTTT.

Details on this clonotype: A single base separates this from a much larger clone, so it may be a read error. This rearrangement joins TRBV7-9 to TRBJ1-1, with D hard to call. This CDR3 is built from 11 residues. In germline, CDR1 is SEHNR, CDR2 FQNEAQ (reference sequence). This CDR3 reads CAGSLSTKAFF. The CDR3 region has the DNA TGTGCCGGCAGCCTTTCGACCAAAGCTTTCTTT.

This clonotype was counted many times. The V gene is TRBV9, the J gene TRBJ1-4, with D perhaps TRBD1 (5 bases). Trimming removed 4 bases from V and 7 bases from J, with 14 bases in between. Germline CDR1 is SGDLS and CDR2 is YYNGEE. The CDR3 is 14 residues long. CDR3 amino acids: CASSPRQRGEKLFF. CDR3 bases: TGTGCCAGCAGCCCTCGACAGAGAGGTGAAAAACTGTTTTTT. Complete variable domain (other parts from reference TRBV9 and TRBJ1-4): DSGVTQTPKHLITATGQRVTLRCSPRSGDLSVYWYQQSLDQGLQFLIQYYNGEERAKGNILERFSAQQFPDLHSELNLSSLELGDSALYFCASSPRQRGEKLFFGSGTQLSVL.

This clonotype was seen many times. The chain couples TRBV3-1 to TRBJ2-5; unclear D gene. The CDR3 is 14 residues long. V was shortened by 1 base and J by 1 base, with 7 bases between the two germline ends. Looked up from germline, CDR1 is LGHDT and CDR2 is YNNKEL (reference sequence). CDR3 region: CASSQGLGQETQYF. In DNA, the CDR3 is TGTGCCAGCAGCCAAGGACTCGGCCAAGAGACCCAGTACTTC.

This clonotype was recorded at least ten times. V usage is TRBV12-3 or TRBV12-4 and J usage is TRBJ1-2; maybe TRBD1 (5 bases). The CDR3 extends over 17 amino acids. V was trimmed by 1 base and J by 5 bases, leaving 20 bases between them. The CDR3 region has the DNA TGTGCCAGCAGTTTAGTATCAGTCAGGGAAATCAGTTATGGCTACACCTTC. It is translated as CASSLVSVREISYGYTF.

J is TRBJ1-1 and V is TRBV10-1, with a possible D match to TRBD1 (5 bases). Germline CDR1 WNHNN, CDR2 SYGVQD (reference sequence). This CDR3 comprises 13 residues. V gave up 2 bases and J gave up 5 bases, with 9 bases separating them. The CDR3 region has the DNA TGCGCCAGCAGTGAGGCAGGGCTAACTGAAGCTTTCTTT. This codes for CASSEAGLTEAFF.

This clonotype was detected only a few times. CDR3 bases: TGTGCCAGCAGCTTCAAGAACACCGGGGAGCTGTTTTTT. This encodes CASSFKNTGELFF. The chain carries TRBV7-9 and TRBJ2-2; D not certain. The CDR3 runs to 13 residues. Trimming removed 3 bases from V and 1 base from J, with 3 bases in between. The germline gives CDR1 SEHNR, CDR2 FQNEAQ (reference sequence). Variable domain in full (rest from reference TRBV7-9 and TRBJ2-2): DTGVSQNPRHKITKRGQNVTFRCDPISEHNRLYWYRQTLGQGPEFLTYFQNEAQLEKSRLLSDRFSAERPKGSFSTLEIQRTEQGDSAMYLCASSFKNTGELFFGEGSRLTVL.

This clonotype was seen only a few times. V gene TRBV4-3 combines with J gene TRBJ1-5; D unclear. Trimming left V 0 bases short and J 0 bases short, with 9 bases between. Per the germline V gene, CDR1 is LGHNA and CDR2 is YSLEER. The CDR3 sequence is 16 residues long. This CDR3 is CASSQDVRDSNQPQHF. The CDR3 nucleotides read TGCGCCAGCAGCCAAGATGTACGGGATAGCAATCAGCCCCAGCATTTT.

This clonotype was detected only a few times. The chain couples TRBV7-8 to TRBJ2-1; TRBD2 matches at 8 bases. Looked up from germline, CDR1 is SGHVS and CDR2 is FQNEAQ. The CDR3 contains 14 residues. V lost 6 bases, J lost 8 bases, and 9 bases stayed unmatched. DNA of the CDR3: TGTGCCAGCAGACCGCGGGCGGGGGGTGATGAGCAGTTCTTC. The encoded protein is CASRPRAGGDEQFF. Variable domain in full (rest from reference TRBV7-8 and TRBJ2-1): GAGVSQSPRYKVAKRGQDVALRCDPISGHVSLFWYQQALGQGPEFLTYFQNEAQLDKSGLPSDRFFAERPEGSVSTLKIQRTQQEDSAVYLCASRPRAGGDEQFFGPGTRLTVL.

This chain links TRBV3-1 with TRBJ1-1; D might be TRBD1 (6 bases). V was pared by 0 bases and J by 0 bases, with 11 bases between. The CDR3 loop spans 16 amino acids. From germline, CDR1 is LGHDT and CDR2 YNNKEL (reference sequence). The CDR3 nucleotides read TGTGCCAGCAGCCAAGATCAAGGACAGCTGAACACTGAAGCTTTCTTT. Translating gives CASSQDQGQLNTEAFF.

Many counts were recorded for this clonotype. The chain joins TRBV3-1 to TRBJ1-2; D remains unclear. The CDR3 has 13 residues. V was clipped by 2 bases and J by 6 bases, with 10 bases between them. Germline V gene data show CDR1 as LGHDT and CDR2 as YNNKEL (reference sequence). The DNA for the CDR3 is TGTGCCAGCAGCCAAATTTCCGCAGATGGCTACACCTTC. Translating it yields CASSQISADGYTF.

In this sample, this clonotype turned up a few times. The chain uses TRBV13 and TRBJ1-2; the match to TRBD1 covers 7 bases. Germline values: CDR1 PRHDT, CDR2 FYEKMQ (reference sequence). Losses at the gene ends were 3 bases for V and 0 bases for J; bases not matched to a gene: 1. This CDR3 contains 14 residues. CDR3 sequence (DNA): TGTGCCAGCAGCTTTGGGACAGCTAACTATGGCTACACCTTC. Its protein is CASSFGTANYGYTF.

The sample holds many counts of this clonotype. The rearrangement links TRBV11-2 to TRBJ2-5; 7 bases map to TRBD2. The CDR3 sequence is 14 residues long. The ends lost 3 bases at V and 1 base at J; junction bases unmatched: 2. In germline, CDR1 is SGHAT, CDR2 FQNNGV. The CDR3 here is CASSFGGTQETQYF. The CDR3 DNA reads TGTGCCAGCAGCTTCGGGGGGACCCAAGAGACCCAGTACTTC.

Many counts were recorded for this clonotype. The chain links TRBV7-6 to TRBJ2-2; perhaps TRBD2 as D (6 bases). Trimming stripped 2 bases from V and 6 bases from J, with 22 bases between. CDR1 is SGHVS and CDR2 is FNYEAQ in the germline V gene. CDR3 size: 18 residues. The CDR3 loop reads CASSLTPSRRGFPGELFF. The CDR3 bases are TGTGCCAGCAGCTTAACCCCGTCCCGGAGGGGCTTCCCCGGGGAGCTGTTTTTT. Full variable domain (outside the CDR3, taken from reference TRBV7-6 and TRBJ2-2): GAGVSQSPRYKVTKRGQDVALRCDPISGHVSLYWYRQALGQGPEFLTYFNYEAQQDKSGLPNDRFSAERPEGSISTLTIQRTEQRDSAMYRCASSLTPSRRGFPGELFFGEGSRLTVL.

This clonotype has at least ten counts. The chain joins TRBV25-1 to TRBJ1-1, with a weak D call TRBD1 (5 bases). The germline V gene has CDR1 MGHDK and CDR2 SYGVNS. The CDR3 has 15 amino acids. Trimming removed 1 base from V and 1 base from J, with 10 bases in between. CDR3 nucleotide sequence: TGTGCCAGCAGTGAATGGGGGACGGAGAACACTGAAGCTTTCTTT. Translating gives CASSEWGTENTEAFF.

This clonotype was counted at least ten times. This sequence joins TRBV7-2 and TRBJ2-1; no firm D call. Trimming left V 2 bases short and J 1 base short, with 9 bases between. Germline lookup yields CDR1 SGHTA and CDR2 FQGNSA. The CDR3 sequence is 15 residues long. CDR3: CASSLRGISYNEQFF. CDR3 DNA: TGTGCCAGCAGCTTACGAGGAATATCCTACAATGAGCAGTTCTTC.

This clonotype was seen more than once but under ten times. This sequence joins TRBV27 and TRBJ2-1; perhaps TRBD1 as D (7 bases). The CDR3 spans 17 residues. Between the trimmed V and J ends, which lost 7 bases and 6 bases, there was a span of 25 bases. CDR1 is MNHEY and CDR2 is SMNVEV in the germline V gene (reference sequence). The CDR3 region is CASTQGRGQGVGNEQFF. The CDR3 DNA follows: TGTGCCAGCACCCAAGGTCGGGGGCAGGGGGTAGGCAATGAGCAGTTCTTC.

This clonotype was seen at least ten times. The chain recombines TRBV12-3 or TRBV12-4 with TRBJ2-1; D gene uncertain. The CDR3 extends over 14 amino acids. Deletions cut 5 bases from V and 6 bases from J, with 14 bases between. The CDR3 nucleotides read TGTGCCAGCAGTCAGTTGAGCCGAATCAATGAGCAGTTCTTC. Translating it yields CASSQLSRINEQFF.

This clonotype was seen just once. It may be a read error: a sequence one base away is much more abundant. It is likely a read error, because the conserved phenylalanine at the end of the CDR3 is missing. The V gene is TRBV11-2, the J gene TRBJ2-7, with D unresolved. There are 15 residues in the CDR3. Germline values: CDR1 SGHAT, CDR2 FQNNGV. Trimming stripped 0 bases from V and 2 bases from J, with 11 bases between. The CDR3 DNA follows: TGTGCCAGCAGCTTAGATCAGGAGTCTCCCTACGAGCAGTACTAC. This translates into CASSLDQESPYEQYY.

This clonotype was recorded many times. The chain combines TRBV3-1 with TRBJ1-1, with D possibly being TRBD1 (5 bases). There are 13 residues in the CDR3. CDR1 and CDR2 (germline): LGHDT, YNNKEL (reference sequence). V shed 3 bases and J shed 3 bases, with 8 bases lying between them. The CDR3 region has the DNA TGTGCCAGCAGCCAGTTGGGGGACACTGAAGCTTTCTTT. Protein sequence: CASSQLGDTEAFF.

The V call is TRBV10-1, the J call TRBJ2-7, with D possibly being TRBD1 (5 bases). V was pared by 1 base and J by 7 bases, with 14 bases between. CDR1 and CDR2 from the germline V gene are WNHNN and SYGVQD (reference sequence). This CDR3 has 14 amino acids. Here the CDR3 reads CASSEWAGLREQYF. The CDR3 DNA reads TGCGCCAGCAGTGAGTGGGCAGGGTTGAGGGAGCAGTACTTC.

The chain employs TRBV12-3 or TRBV12-4 and TRBJ1-1; D call uncertain. The CDR3 spans 12 residues. V was cut by 6 bases and J by 0 bases, with 5 bases left in between. Here the CDR3 DNA reads TGTGCCAGCAGGGTACTGAACACTGAAGCTTTCTTT. Its protein product is CASRVLNTEAFF.

The genes are TRBV29-1 and TRBJ2-2; maybe TRBD2 (6 bases). Trimming took 5 bases from V and 1 from J, leaving 11 bases between them. Germline V lookup: CDR1 SQVTM, CDR2 ANQGSEA. This CDR3 is 14 amino acids long. The CDR3 loop is CSVRKGGNTGELFF. The CDR3 DNA sequence: TGCAGCGTTCGGAAGGGAGGGAACACCGGGGAGCTGTTTTTT.